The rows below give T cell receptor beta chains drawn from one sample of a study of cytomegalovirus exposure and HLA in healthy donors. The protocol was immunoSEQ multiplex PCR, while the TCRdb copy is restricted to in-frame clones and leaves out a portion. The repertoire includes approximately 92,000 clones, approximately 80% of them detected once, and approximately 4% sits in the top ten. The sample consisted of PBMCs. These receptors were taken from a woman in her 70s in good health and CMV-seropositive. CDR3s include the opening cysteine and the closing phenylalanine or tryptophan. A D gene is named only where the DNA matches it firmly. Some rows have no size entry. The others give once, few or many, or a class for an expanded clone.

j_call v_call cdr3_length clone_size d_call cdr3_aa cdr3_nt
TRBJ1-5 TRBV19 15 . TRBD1 CASSETTGTGQPQHF TGTGCCAGTAGTGAAACGACAGGGACGGGGCAGCCCCAGCATTTT
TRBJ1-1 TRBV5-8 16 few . CASSLRGGTKNTEAFF TGTGCCAGCAGCTTGAGGGGAGGGACCAAGAACACTGAAGCTTTCTTT
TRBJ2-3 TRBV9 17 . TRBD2 CASSGGGTQHSTDTQYF TGTGCCAGCAGCGGGGGGGGTACCCAACATAGCACAGATACGCAGTATTTT
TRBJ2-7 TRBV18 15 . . CASSLRILVESEQYF TGTGCCAGCTCACTCAGGATACTAGTGGAAAGCGAGCAGTACTTC
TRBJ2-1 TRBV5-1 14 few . CASSPLTSVNEQFF TGCGCCAGCAGCCCATTGACTAGTGTAAATGAGCAGTTCTTC
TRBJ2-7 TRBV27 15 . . CASSLILGSTYEQYF TGTGCCAGCAGTTTAATACTCGGGAGTACCTACGAGCAGTACTTC
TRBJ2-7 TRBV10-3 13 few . CASSDTGSYEQYF TGTGCCAGCAGTGACACAGGGTCCTACGAGCAGTACTTC
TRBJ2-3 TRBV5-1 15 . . CASSLGGTSTDTQYF TGCGCCAGCAGCTTGGGGGGGACTAGCACAGATACGCAGTATTTT
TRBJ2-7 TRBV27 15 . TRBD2 CASSIEAGGPNEQYF TGTGCCAGCAGTATTGAAGCGGGAGGGCCGAACGAGCAGTACTTC
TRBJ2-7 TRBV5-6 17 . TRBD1 CASTPGGQGVMWNEQYF TGTGCCAGCACCCCGGGGGGACAGGGGGTCATGTGGAACGAGCAGTACTTC
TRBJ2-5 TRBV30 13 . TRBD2 CAWSVRGSETQYF TGTGCCTGGAGTGTACGCGGGAGCGAGACCCAGTACTTC
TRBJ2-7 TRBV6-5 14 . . CASSELVGRYEQYF TGTGCCAGCAGTGAACTGGTAGGGAGGTACGAGCAGTACTTC
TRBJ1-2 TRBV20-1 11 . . CSARGTGGYTF TGCAGTGCTAGAGGGACTGGAGGCTACACCTTC
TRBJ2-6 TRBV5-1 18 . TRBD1 CASSLAGTGSSGANVLTF TGCGCCAGCAGCTTGGCCGGGACAGGGAGCTCTGGGGCCAACGTCCTGACTTTC
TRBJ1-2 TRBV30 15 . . CAWSAPARVGNGYTF TGTGCCTGGAGCGCCCCTGCCAGGGTAGGGAATGGCTACACCTTC
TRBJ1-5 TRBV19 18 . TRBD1 CASNQGGGTGRFNQPQHF TGTGCCAGTAACCAAGGGGGCGGGACAGGGCGCTTCAATCAGCCCCAGCATTTT
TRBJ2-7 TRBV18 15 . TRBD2 CASSPGLAGPYEQYF TGTGCCAGCTCACCCGGACTAGCAGGACCCTACGAGCAGTACTTC
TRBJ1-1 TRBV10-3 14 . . CAISTFIKSTEAFF TGTGCCATCAGCACCTTTATTAAGAGCACTGAAGCTTTCTTT
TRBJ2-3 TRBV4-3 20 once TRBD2 CASSQETHRASGRATDTQYF TGCGCCAGCAGCCAAGAGACCCACCGGGCTAGCGGGAGGGCCACAGATACGCAGTATTTT
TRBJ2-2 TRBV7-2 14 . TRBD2 CASSWGGVTGELFF TGTGCCAGCAGCTGGGGGGGGGTCACCGGGGAGCTGTTTTTT
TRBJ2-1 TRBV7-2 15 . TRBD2 CASSTTSGTYNEQFF TGTGCCAGCAGCACAACTAGCGGGACCTACAATGAGCAGTTCTTC
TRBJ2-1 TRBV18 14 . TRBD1 CVSSPGTGRGEQFF TGTGTCAGCTCACCGGGGACAGGGAGGGGTGAGCAGTTCTTC
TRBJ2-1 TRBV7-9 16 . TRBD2 CSSSRSPSGSYNEQFF TGTTCCAGCAGCCGATCCCCGAGCGGGAGCTACAATGAGCAGTTCTTC
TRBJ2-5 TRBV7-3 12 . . CASSPEGETQYF TGTGCCAGCAGTCCCGAGGGAGAGACCCAGTACTTC
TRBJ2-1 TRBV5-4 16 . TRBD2 CASSTALGLAGNEQFF TGTGCCAGCAGCACCGCCCTGGGACTAGCGGGAAATGAGCAGTTCTTC
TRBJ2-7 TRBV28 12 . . CASSSHSYEQYF TGTGCCAGCAGTTCCCACAGCTACGAGCAGTACTTC
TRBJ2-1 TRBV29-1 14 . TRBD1 CSVGTGYPRNEQFF TGCAGCGTGGGGACAGGGTATCCAAGGAATGAGCAGTTCTTC
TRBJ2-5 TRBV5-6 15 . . CASSLRTAGQETQYF TGTGCCAGCAGCTTACGGACAGCAGGACAAGAGACCCAGTACTTC
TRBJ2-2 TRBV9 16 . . CASSVAGHGNTGELFF TGTGCCAGCAGCGTAGCTGGGCACGGGAACACCGGGGAGCTGTTTTTT
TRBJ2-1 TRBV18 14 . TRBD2 CASSPPGLAGEQFF TGTGCCAGCTCGCCCCCGGGACTAGCGGGGGAGCAGTTCTTC
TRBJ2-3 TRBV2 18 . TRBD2 CASRRGGGTSGSGDTQYF TGTGCCAGCAGGAGGGGAGGGGGGACTAGCGGGAGCGGGGATACGCAGTATTTT
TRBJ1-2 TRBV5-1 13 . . CASSSSRHYGYTF TGCGCCAGCAGCTCGTCGCGTCACTATGGCTACACCTTC
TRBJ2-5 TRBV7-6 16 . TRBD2 CASRQWVGGGRETQYF TGTGCCAGCAGGCAATGGGTCGGGGGGGGGAGAGAGACCCAGTACTTC
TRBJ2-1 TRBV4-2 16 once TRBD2 CASSHPAGGPVNEQFF TGTGCCAGCAGCCACCCAGCGGGAGGGCCTGTCAATGAGCAGTTCTTC
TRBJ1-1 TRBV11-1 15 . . CASSPLAGKNTEAFF TGTGCCAGCAGCCCCCTCGCAGGGAAGAACACTGAAGCTTTCTTT
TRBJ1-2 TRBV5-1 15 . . CASSLYRATGYGYTF TGCGCCAGCAGCTTGTACAGGGCCACTGGCTATGGCTACACCTTC
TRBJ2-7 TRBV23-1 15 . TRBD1 CASSQGTGAIYEQYF TGCGCCAGCAGTCAGGGGACAGGGGCGATTTACGAGCAGTACTTC
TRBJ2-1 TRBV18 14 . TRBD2 CASSLTGTRNEQFF TGTGCCAGCTCCCTTACCGGGACTAGGAATGAGCAGTTCTTC
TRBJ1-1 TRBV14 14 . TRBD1 CASSLVRGRTEAFF TGTGCCAGCAGCCTCGTCAGGGGGCGGACTGAAGCTTTCTTT
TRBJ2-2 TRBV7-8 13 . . CASSIDSTGELFF TGTGCCAGCAGCATAGACAGCACCGGGGAGCTGTTTTTT
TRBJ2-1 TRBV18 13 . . CASRLASYNEQFF TGTGCCAGTCGATTAGCTTCCTACAATGAGCAGTTCTTC
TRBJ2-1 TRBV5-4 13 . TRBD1 CASSQRTGNEQFF TGTGCCAGCAGCCAACGGACAGGGAATGAGCAGTTCTTC
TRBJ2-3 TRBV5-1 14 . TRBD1 CASSDRQGTDTQYF TGCGCCAGCAGTGATCGACAGGGGACAGATACGCAGTATTTT
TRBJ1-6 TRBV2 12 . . CASTGEGSPLHF TGTGCCAGCACCGGGGAGGGGTCACCCCTCCACTTT